Following are 15 T cell receptor beta chains from one sample sequenced in a study of PD-1 blockade in classical Hodgkin lymphoma. Time point in this sample: cycle 4 day 1 (C4D1), after six to seven weeks of nivolumab. Brentuximab vedotin exposure varied among the patients, all of whom had relapsed after autologous stem cell transplantation. Here immunoSEQ multiplex PCR was the method, and the copy in TCRdb shows in-frame clones only, minus some. The data hold about 21,000 clones, with 76% observed a single time. Material: peripheral blood mononuclear cells (PBMCs), obtained before the fourth cycle of nivolumab. The receptors here all came from a human donor with classical Hodgkin lymphoma.

The chain carries TRBV28 and TRBJ2-7; D is uncertain. The ends were cut back, 5 bases at V and 6 bases at J, with 17 bases in the middle. From germline, CDR1 is MDHEN and CDR2 SYDVKM. CDR3 length: 14 residues. In nucleotides, the CDR3 is TGTGCCAGCAGTCTCCAACGAGTGGGCACCGAGCAGTACGTC. Encoded protein: CASSLQRVGTEQYV.

This chain joins TRBV4-1 and TRBJ1-6; D remains ambiguous. The CDR3 is made up of 15 amino acids. Trimming cost V 0 bases and J 10 bases, with 13 bases left between them. Germline V gives CDR1 MGHRA, CDR2 YSYEKL. The CDR3 sequence is CASSQEEFLGSPLHF. The CDR3 nucleotides read TGCGCCAGCAGCCAAGAAGAGTTCCTGGGGTCACCCCTCCACTTT.

The chain has TRBV6-5 and TRBJ1-5; 8 bases match TRBD1. Germline V gives CDR1 MNHEY, CDR2 SVGAGI. Trimming took 5 bases from V and 5 from J; bases not matched to a gene: 2. The CDR3 length is 13 residues. The CDR3 reads CASSLRGHQPQHF. CDR3 DNA sequence: TGTGCCAGCAGTCTCAGGGGGCATCAGCCCCAGCATTTT.

A few counts support this clone. V usage is TRBV11-1 and J usage is TRBJ2-7; TRBD1 matches 7 bases. V dropped 5 bases and J dropped 1; count of bases not matched to a gene: 5. The germline V gene has CDR1 SGHAT and CDR2 FQDESV (reference sequence). This CDR3 contains 14 residues. CDR3 DNA: TGTGCCAGCAGCACAACGACAGGGTCCTACGAGCAGTACTTC. This encodes CASSTTTGSYEQYF.

The gene calls are TRBV28 and TRBJ2-5; tentatively, D is TRBD1 or TRBD2 (7 bases each). The germline gives CDR1 MDHEN, CDR2 SYDVKM. V was clipped by 11 bases and J by 1 base, with 17 bases between them. The CDR3 has 14 residues. The CDR3 loop reads CASRGGGIQETQYF. The CDR3 DNA reads as TGTGCCTCCAGGGGAGGGGGCATCCAAGAGACCCAGTACTTC.

V gene TRBV9 combines with J gene TRBJ2-3, with D possibly TRBD1 on 6 matching bases. The CDR3 is made up of 15 amino acids. V lost 4 bases, J lost 4 bases, and 16 bases lay in between. Germline V gene lookup returns CDR1 SGDLS and CDR2 YYNGEE. CDR3 residues: CASSFYREIADTQYF. The CDR3 region has the DNA TGTGCCAGCAGCTTTTACAGGGAAATCGCAGATACGCAGTATTTT.

The rearrangement uses TRBV7-8 and TRBJ1-4, with unresolved D. V lost 8 bases to trimming and J lost 7 bases, with 8 bases between them. This CDR3 spans 11 amino acids. The germline V gene has CDR1 SGHVS and CDR2 FQNEAQ. The CDR3 reads CASGSGEKLFF. The CDR3 bases are TGTGCCAGCGGCTCGGGTGAAAAACTGTTTTTT.

This clone was observed a handful of times. The chain couples TRBV9 to TRBJ2-4, with D perhaps matching TRBD2 (6 bases). Per germline, CDR1 SGDLS and CDR2 YYNGEE. CDR3 length: 16 residues. The V end was cut by 3 bases, the J end by 8 bases, with 21 bases between. CDR3 DNA sequence: TGTGCCAGCAGCGCGGGAGAGGGTCGCGGGATAGACATTCAGTACTTC. Translated, it gives CASSAGEGRGIDIQYF.

This clone was found once. The CDR3 DNA reads as TGTGCCAGCAGCCTCAGGGTAGCGGGGGGATATGCCCGCACAGATACGCAGTATTTT. Amino acid sequence: CASSLRVAGGYARTDTQYF. The J gene is TRBJ2-3, the V gene TRBV7-8, with 10 positions matching TRBD2. V was clipped by 5 bases and J by 1 base; unmatched bases: 15. The CDR3 is made up of 19 amino acids. The germline V gene has CDR1 SGHVS and CDR2 FQNEAQ.

The sample holds a few counts of this clone. The chain couples TRBV30 to TRBJ1-2, with D perhaps matching TRBD1 (6 bases). The CDR3 has 12 residues. Between the trimmed V and J ends, which lost 1 base and 8 bases, there was a span of 11 bases. CDR1 and CDR2 (germline): GTSNPN, SVGIG (reference sequence). The DNA for the CDR3 is TGTGCCTGGAGTGCCAGGGGCTGGGGCTACACCTTC. It specifies CAWSARGWGYTF.

The chain joins TRBV5-1 to TRBJ1-1, with D perhaps matching TRBD1 (5 bases). The V end was cut by 6 bases, the J end by 3 bases, with 15 bases between. The length of the CDR3 is 14 residues. The germline V gene has CDR1 SGHRS and CDR2 YFSETQ. Here the CDR3 DNA reads TGCGCCAGCACCTCACTCGGGGGTGACACTGAAGCTTTCTTT. Protein: CASTSLGGDTEAFF.

The genes are TRBV28 and TRBJ1-2; the match to TRBD1 covers 8 bases. The CDR3 sequence is 13 residues long. J was trimmed by 8 bases and V by 7 bases; bases with no gene match: 9. The germline V gene encodes CDR1 MDHEN and CDR2 SYDVKM. DNA of the CDR3: TGTGCCAGCACCCCGTGGGACAGGTGGGGCTACACCTTC. Residues: CASTPWDRWGYTF.

This clone appeared a few times. V is TRBV6-6 and J is TRBJ1-1; 8 nucleotides match TRBD1. Per germline, CDR1 MNHNY and CDR2 SVGAGI (reference sequence). This CDR3 has 14 residues. Unmatched junction bases numbered 16, after V lost 8 bases and J lost 11 bases. CDR3 in amino acids: CASWGRIDRTGAFF. The CDR3 DNA reads TGTGCCAGCTGGGGAAGAATTGACAGGACAGGGGCTTTCTTT.

This clone was detected only once. The chain links TRBV10-3 to TRBJ2-3; no definite D call. Germline loops: CDR1 ENHRY, CDR2 SYGVKD. V gave up 4 bases and J gave up 2 bases, with 13 bases separating them. The length of the CDR3 is 15 residues. The CDR3 DNA reads as TGTGCCATCAGTGGATTTGACCAGTACACAGATACGCAGTATTTT. Its translation: CAISGFDQYTDTQYF.

The chain uses TRBV5-4 and TRBJ2-1; 10 bases align to TRBD1. V dropped 0 bases and J dropped 6; count of bases not matched to a gene: 6. This CDR3 contains 16 residues. Germline V gives CDR1 SGHNT, CDR2 YYREEE (reference sequence). The CDR3: CASSLDLGTGVNEQFF. CDR3 bases: TGTGCCAGCAGCTTGGATTTGGGGACAGGGGTCAATGAGCAGTTCTTC.